This T cell receptor (beta chain) came from a study of a mutant IDH1 vaccine in newly diagnosed glioma. As for the study in general: Treated patients comprised about 60% males and around 38% females, mean age approximately 38 years. The therapy given earlier, which was standard therapy, consisted of radiotherapy, temozolomide, or both, and most of the patients received both. Broader study findings: Among patients, around 95% showed immune responses induced by the vaccine.

A note on this clone: Its antigen is unknown.

Trimming shortened V by 2 bases and J by 1 base, and 11 bases separated the two germline ends. Germline lookup yields CDR1 KGHSH and CDR2 LQKENI. There are 15 residues in the CDR3. The repertoire was sequenced with immunoSEQ multiplex PCR; TCRdb's copy has only in-frame clones and lacks some. Here the sample spans tens of thousands of clones, over 75% being singletons. The time point here: week 35, safety follow-up. Alongside topical imiquimod, each dose of vaccine comprised 300 ug of mutant IDH1 20-mer peptide. The gene calls are TRBV18 and TRBJ1-1, with D possibly matching TRBD1 (6 bases). The sequencing used PBMCs, collected from a glioma patient whose treatment included an IDH1 peptide vaccine. The receptor's source is a man between 40 and 49 years old with glioma. The CDR3 loop reads CASSPRNRENTEAFF. The CDR3 nucleotides are TGTGCCAGCTCACCAAGGAACAGGGAGAACACTGAAGCTTTCTTT.